What follows is one T cell receptor (beta chain) and its context. Its antigen is as yet unknown. This record comes from a study of cytomegalovirus exposure and HLA in healthy donors. General study findings and limits: A few CMV-associated chains proved CMV antigen-specific in vitro.

CDR1 LNHDA and CDR2 SQIVND come from the germline V gene (reference sequence). This CDR3 is built from 15 residues. With 0 bases clipped from V and 4 bases from J, the junction kept 2 bases outside the gene matches. A multiplex PCR was run with 60 Vbeta primers and 13 Jbeta primers. Assay used: immunoSEQ multiplex PCR; TCRdb lists only in-frame clones, some missing. The profile shows around 150,000 clones, nearly 70% of them singletons. Sequenced material: PBMCs. The TCR originated in a man in his thirties or forties in good health and CMV-seropositive. The chain employs TRBV19 and TRBJ2-2, with 7 nucleotides matching TRBD1. CDR3: CASSIEQGSTGELFF. The CDR3 nucleotides are TGTGCCAGTAGTATAGAACAGGGGAGCACCGGGGAGCTGTTTTTT.